Each of the 21 T cell receptor beta chains below was sequenced from the same sample in a study of vaccination and CD4 T cells after COVID-19. Their antigen targets remain unknown. Regarding treatment: approximately 10-day PBMC culture with coronavirus spike peptide pools or control peptides (ViraFEST assay). The Oncomine TCR Beta short-read assay sequenced DNA from cultured CD4+ T cells. TCRdb re-called the PCR reads with MiXCR, one entry per CDR3 protein. The sample includes over 10,000 distinct CDR3 sequences, around 40% of them seen just once. This specimen was CD4+ T cells from blood, cultured in vitro, taken after SARS-CoV-2 vaccination. These receptors originate from a human donor who had recovered from COVID-19.

This clonotype has just a few counts. V and J are TRBV27 and TRBJ2-3, with 10 positions matching TRBD2. The CDR3 runs to 15 residues. Germline lookup yields CDR1 MNHEY and CDR2 SMNVEV (reference sequence). Trimming at V came to 4 bases and at J to 2 bases, leaving 3 bases not matched to a gene. This CDR3 is CASSYSGRNTDTQYF. The CDR3 DNA reads TGTGCCAGCAGTTATAGCGGGAGGAACACAGATACGCAGTATTTT.

The chain combines TRBV12-3 or TRBV12-4 with TRBJ2-3; D perhaps matches TRBD2 (6 bases). Between the trimmed V and J ends, which lost 1 base and 3 bases, there was a span of 8 bases. CDR3 size: 14 residues. CDR3 amino acids: CASSLGGTTDTQYF. Written as DNA, the CDR3 is TGTGCCAGCAGTTTAGGCGGGACTACAGATACGCAGTATTTT.

This sequence joins TRBV7-8 and TRBJ1-4, with 10 positions matching TRBD1. The CDR3 contains 15 residues. Germline trimming cut 5 bases from V and 8 bases from J; bases unmatched to any gene: 8. Germline CDR1 SGHVS, CDR2 FQNEAQ. CDR3 sequence: CASSARRDRGEKLFF. CDR3 coding DNA: TGTGCCAGCAGCGCCCGTCGGGACAGGGGAGAAAAACTGTTTTTT.

The rearrangement joins TRBV20-1 to TRBJ2-4, with D possibly TRBD1 on 5 matching bases. The CDR3 is 15 residues long. Germline CDR1 is DFQATT and CDR2 is SNEGSKA (reference sequence). Trimming pared 5 bases from V and 0 bases from J, leaving 14 bases between. The CDR3 nucleotides are TGCAGTGCTCAGACGGACATACTAGCCAAAAACATTCAGTACTTC. Encoded protein: CSAQTDILAKNIQYF.

The genes are TRBV4-1 and TRBJ1-5, with D unclear. This CDR3 region has 14 residues. Germline-derived CDR1 and CDR2 are MGHRA and YSYEKL. V lost 0 bases and J 5 bases, leaving 8 bases between the germline ends. CDR3 in amino acids: CASSQDERDQPQHF. CDR3 DNA: TGCGCCAGCAGCCAAGATGAGCGGGATCAGCCCCAGCATTTT.

This clonotype is labeled medium-sized. The chain uses TRBV7-9 and TRBJ1-5; maybe TRBD1 (6 bases). Trimming cost V 5 bases and J 7 bases, with 18 bases left between them. The germline V gene encodes CDR1 SEHNR and CDR2 FQNEAQ (reference sequence). The CDR3 extends over 15 amino acids. DNA for the CDR3: TGTGCCAGCAGCCCTACCGGGGGCCGAAAACAGCCCCAGCATTTT. It encodes CASSPTGGRKQPQHF.

This chain connects TRBV4-2 to TRBJ2-5, with D tentatively TRBD1 (5 bases). CDR3 length: 15 amino acids. Trimming took 3 bases from V and 4 from J, leaving 15 bases between them. Germline V lookup: CDR1 LGHNA, CDR2 YNFKEQ. The CDR3 sequence is CASSQDIGSAETQYF. DNA for the CDR3: TGTGCCAGCAGCCAGGACATAGGCAGCGCAGAGACCCAGTACTTC.

As for this clonotype: The conserved final phenylalanine or tryptophan is absent from the CDR3, which likely points to a read error. J is TRBJ2-7 and V is TRBV28; D tentatively reads TRBD1 or TRBD2 (6 bases each). Trimming took off 5 bases at V and 3 bases at J, with 14 bases between the two ends. Germline CDR1 and CDR2: MDHEN and SYDVKM. The CDR3 covers 14 residues. The CDR3 loop reads CASSPPGANYEQYS. DNA of the CDR3: TGTGCCAGCAGTCCCCCGGGGGCCAACTACGAGCAGTACTCC.

This rearrangement joins TRBV28 to TRBJ1-2; no definite D call. The V end lost 8 bases, the J end lost 6 bases, and 4 bases lay between the germline ends. Germline CDR1 and CDR2: MDHEN and SYDVKM. This CDR3 region has 9 residues. CDR3 nucleotides: TGTGCCAGCGGAGATGGCTACACCTTC. This codes for CASGDGYTF.

The chain's CDR3 is CASSTGPSGGEQYF. The CDR3 region has the DNA TGCGCCAGCAGCACGGGGCCCAGCGGGGGCGAGCAGTACTTC. This chain connects TRBV4-1 to TRBJ2-7; 8 bases map to TRBD2. This CDR3 spans 14 amino acids. Unmatched junction bases numbered 9, after V lost 5 bases and J lost 6 bases. CDR1 and CDR2 from the germline V gene are MGHRA and YSYEKL.

The rearrangement uses TRBV2 and TRBJ2-2; 10 bases fit TRBD2. The CDR3 length is 15 residues. With 6 bases clipped from V and 1 base from J, the junction kept 2 bases outside the gene matches. In germline, CDR1 is SNHLY, CDR2 FYNNEI. The CDR3 region is CASRRTSGNTGELFF. CDR3 DNA sequence: TGTGCCAGCAGGCGGACTAGCGGGAACACCGGGGAGCTGTTTTTT.

The sample holds a few counts of this clonotype. The chain combines TRBV7-9 with TRBJ1-1; 7 bases fit TRBD1. V lost 1 base and J lost 12; bases outside the gene matches: 5. Looked up from germline, CDR1 is SEHNR and CDR2 is FQNEAQ (reference sequence). The CDR3 totals 12 residues. The CDR3 coding sequence is TGTGCCAGCAGCTTAGTGGGACAGATGTCTTTCTTT. Protein: CASSLVGQMSFF.

The table lists this clonotype with a few counts. This rearrangement joins TRBV20-1 to TRBJ1-5; 7 nucleotides line up with TRBD1. CDR1 DFQATT and CDR2 SNEGSKA come from the germline V gene (reference sequence). The V gene end was trimmed by 5 bases and the J gene end by 3 bases; junction bases not matched to a gene: 13. The length of the CDR3 is 16 residues. In DNA, the CDR3 is TGCAGTGCTGTGCCGCCGACAGGGTTAGACAATCAGCCCCAGCATTTT. The encoded protein is CSAVPPTGLDNQPQHF.

In this sample, this clonotype turned up a few times. V usage is TRBV6-1 and J usage is TRBJ1-5; weak D call: TRBD1 (6 bases). V dropped 10 bases and J dropped 7 bases, with 14 bases sitting between them. Looked up from germline, CDR1 is MNHNS and CDR2 is SASEGT. The CDR3 runs 12 residues. The CDR3 bases are TGTGCCACCACAGGGCTCGGGCAGCCCCAGCATTTT. The encoded protein is CATTGLGQPQHF.

This rearrangement joins TRBV19 to TRBJ1-2; D might be TRBD1 (6 bases). The V gene lost 8 bases and the J gene lost 5 bases, with 15 bases spanning the gap. CDR3 length: 13 amino acids. CDR1 LNHDA and CDR2 SQIVND come from the germline V gene (reference sequence). CDR3 coding DNA: TGTGCCAGTGAGACACAGGGAGTATATGGCTACACCTTC. Translated: CASETQGVYGYTF.

This rearrangement joins TRBV5-4 to TRBJ2-5; D gene ambiguous. Between the trimmed V and J ends, which lost 1 base and 5 bases, there was a span of 9 bases. CDR1 SGHNT and CDR2 YYREEE come from the germline V gene (reference sequence). The CDR3 is 13 amino acids. DNA of the CDR3: TGTGCCAGCAGCTTGTTTGACGTGGAGACCCAGTACTTC. Translated, it gives CASSLFDVETQYF.

The count of this clonotype is one. Germline is not matched at one junction end, which may reflect a read error. This chain joins TRBV2 and TRBJ1-2; unclear D gene. CDR1 is SNHLY and CDR2 is FYNNEI in the germline V gene. The CDR3 sequence is 14 residues long. The CDR3 sequence: CASSEGLGSYGYTF. The CDR3 nucleotides are TGTGCCAGCAGCGAAGGACTGGGTAGCTATGGCTACACCTTC.

This clonotype turned up a few times. J is TRBJ1-5 and V is TRBV7-2, with unresolved D. V lost 5 bases and J 3 bases, leaving 11 bases between the germline ends. Germline V gene data show CDR1 as SGHTA and CDR2 as FQGNSA. The length of the CDR3 is 14 residues. This CDR3 is CASSHRAPNQPQHF. In nucleotides, the CDR3 is TGTGCCAGCAGCCACCGGGCCCCCAATCAGCCCCAGCATTTT.

In its sample, this clonotype was seen a few times. This chain links TRBV25-1 with TRBJ1-4; possibly TRBD1 for D (6 bases). V lost 6 bases and J 0 bases, leaving 11 bases between the germline ends. Germline V gene lookup returns CDR1 MGHDK and CDR2 SYGVNS. CDR3 length: 15 residues. The DNA for the CDR3 is TGTGCCAGCAGGGGGGGGCCAGCAACTAATGAAAAACTGTTTTTT. This gives the protein CASRGGPATNEKLFF.

The chain has TRBV6-1 and TRBJ1-2; no clear D. Germline CDR1 MNHNS, CDR2 SASEGT. The CDR3 runs to 13 residues. Trimming removed 8 bases from V and 10 bases from J, with 20 bases in between. CDR3 sequence (DNA): TGTGCCAGCTGGAGAGCCACTGAGTCGGCCTACACCTTC. It is translated as CASWRATESAYTF.

In its sample, this clonotype was seen a few times. The chain recombines TRBV5-4 with TRBJ2-7; 7 bases agree with TRBD2. Per the germline V gene, CDR1 is SGHNT and CDR2 is YYREEE (reference sequence). The V segment lost 4 bases and the J segment 6 bases; nucleotides outside the gene matches: 10. The CDR3 is 14 residues long. The CDR3 region is CASSVGGPAFEQYF. The CDR3 DNA reads as TGTGCCAGCAGCGTGGGAGGGCCGGCATTCGAGCAGTACTTC.